This is a list of T cell receptor beta chains from one sample in a study of shared clonotypes between healthy human individuals. Here immunoSEQ multiplex PCR was the method, and the copy in TCRdb shows in-frame clones only, minus some. Of some 2,400,000 clones listed, nearly 97% are singletons. Sequenced: naive CD4+ T cells sorted from blood. The receptor set was obtained from a man aged 18 to 35 in good health. The CDR3 runs from the conserved cysteine through the conserved F or W. Each record gives: V gene, J gene, clone size, D gene, CDR3 DNA, CDR3 protein. A D gene is named only where the DNA matches it firmly. Expanded clones get a size class; other rows say once, few or many, or leave the size out.

>TRBV10-1|TRBJ1-1|-|-
TGCGCCAGCAGTGAGTCGACCCGGGGGTTCACTGAAGCTTTCTTT
CASSESTRGFTEAFF
>TRBV9|TRBJ2-5|-|TRBD2
TGTGCCAGCAGCGTACTAGCGGGGTTCCAAGAGACCCAGTACTTC
CASSVLAGFQETQYF
>TRBV6-5|TRBJ2-3|once|TRBD2
TGTGCCAGCAGTTCTAGCGGGACCCGCACAGATACGCAGTATTTT
CASSSSGTRTDTQYF
>TRBV20-1|TRBJ1-1|-|-
TGCATCGGACAGAAGAACACTGAAGCTTTCTTT
CIGQKNTEAFF
>TRBV10-3|TRBJ2-1|-|-
TGTGCCATCAGTTCCAATCACAATGAGCAGTTCTTC
CAISSNHNEQFF
>TRBV2|TRBJ1-2|-|-
TGTGCCAGCAGTGTGAGCCGAAACTATGGCTACACCTTC
CASSVSRNYGYTF
>TRBV19|TRBJ1-2|-|-
TGTGCCAGTAGTTTTACGGGGGGCTACACCTTC
CASSFTGGYTF
>TRBV18|TRBJ2-1|-|-
TGTGCCAGCTCACCAAGACGGGAGTTAAATGAGCAGTTCTTC
CASSPRRELNEQFF
>TRBV4-3|TRBJ2-1|-|TRBD1
TGCGCCAGCAGCCAAGACCCAGGGGGCACCTACAATGAGCAGTTCTTC
CASSQDPGGTYNEQFF
>TRBV6-6|TRBJ1-3|-|-
TGTGCCAGCAGTCCCCCGCCGGGGCCGGGAAACACCATATATTTT
CASSPPPGPGNTIYF
>TRBV7-2|TRBJ1-1|-|-
TGTGCCAGCAGCCGAAGTTGGGGATTGGGGAACACTGAAGCTTTCTTT
CASSRSWGLGNTEAFF